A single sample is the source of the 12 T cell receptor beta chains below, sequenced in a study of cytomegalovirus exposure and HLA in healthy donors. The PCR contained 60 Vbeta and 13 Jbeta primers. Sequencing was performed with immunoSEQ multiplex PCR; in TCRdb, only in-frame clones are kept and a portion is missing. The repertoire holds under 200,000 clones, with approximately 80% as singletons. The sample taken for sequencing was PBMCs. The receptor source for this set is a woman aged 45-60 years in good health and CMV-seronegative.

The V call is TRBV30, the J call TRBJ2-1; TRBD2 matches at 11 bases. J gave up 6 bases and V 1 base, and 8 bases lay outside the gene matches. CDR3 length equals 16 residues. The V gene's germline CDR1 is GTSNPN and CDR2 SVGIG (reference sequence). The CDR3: CAWSGGSGGGINEQFF. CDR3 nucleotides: TGTGCCTGGAGTGGGGGTAGCGGGGGGGGGATCAATGAGCAGTTCTTC.

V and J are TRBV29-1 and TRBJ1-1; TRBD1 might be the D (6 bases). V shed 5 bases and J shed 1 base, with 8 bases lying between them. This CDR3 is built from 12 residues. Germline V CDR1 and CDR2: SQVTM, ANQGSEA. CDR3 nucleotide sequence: TGCAGCGTTCAGACAGGGAACACTGAAGCTTTCTTT. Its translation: CSVQTGNTEAFF.

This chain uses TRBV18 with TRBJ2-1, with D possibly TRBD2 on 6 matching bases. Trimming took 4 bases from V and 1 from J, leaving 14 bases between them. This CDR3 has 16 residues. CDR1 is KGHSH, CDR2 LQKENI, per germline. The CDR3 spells CASSLGTPRSYNEQFF. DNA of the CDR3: TGTGCCAGCTCACTAGGGACTCCCAGGTCCTACAATGAGCAGTTCTTC.

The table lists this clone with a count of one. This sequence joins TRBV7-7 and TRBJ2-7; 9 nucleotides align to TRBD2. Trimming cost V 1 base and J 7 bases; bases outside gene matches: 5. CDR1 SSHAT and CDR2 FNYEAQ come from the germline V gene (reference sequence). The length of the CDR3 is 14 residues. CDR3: CASSLGGGANEQYF. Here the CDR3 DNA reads TGTGCCAGCAGCTTAGGCGGGGGGGCGAATGAGCAGTACTTC.

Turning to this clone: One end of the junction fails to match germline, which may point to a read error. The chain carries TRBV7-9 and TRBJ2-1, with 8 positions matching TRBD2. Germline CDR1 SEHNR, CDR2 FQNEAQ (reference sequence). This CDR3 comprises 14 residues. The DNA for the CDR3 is TGTTCCAGCAGCTTAGAGCCTAGCGGGTATGAGCAGTTCTTC. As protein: CSSSLEPSGYEQFF.

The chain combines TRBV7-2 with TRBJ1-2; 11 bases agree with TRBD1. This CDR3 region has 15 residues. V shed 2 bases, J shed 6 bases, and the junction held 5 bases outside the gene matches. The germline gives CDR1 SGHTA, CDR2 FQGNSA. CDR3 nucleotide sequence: TGTGCCAGCAGCTTACGAGGACAGGGGGCAGATGGCTACACCTTC. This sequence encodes CASSLRGQGADGYTF.

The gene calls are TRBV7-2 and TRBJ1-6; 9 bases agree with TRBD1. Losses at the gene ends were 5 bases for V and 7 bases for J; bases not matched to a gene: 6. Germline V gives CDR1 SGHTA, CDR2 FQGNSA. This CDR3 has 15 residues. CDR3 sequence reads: CASSLQGAKNSPLHF. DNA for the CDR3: TGTGCCAGCAGCCTACAGGGGGCGAAAAATTCACCCCTCCACTTT. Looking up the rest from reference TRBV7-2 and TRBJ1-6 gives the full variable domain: GAGVSQSPSNKVTEKGKDVELRCDPISGHTALYWYRQSLGQGLEFLIYFQGNSAPDKSGLPSDRFSAERTGGSVSTLTIQRTQQEDSAVYLCASSLQGAKNSPLHFGNGTRLTVT.

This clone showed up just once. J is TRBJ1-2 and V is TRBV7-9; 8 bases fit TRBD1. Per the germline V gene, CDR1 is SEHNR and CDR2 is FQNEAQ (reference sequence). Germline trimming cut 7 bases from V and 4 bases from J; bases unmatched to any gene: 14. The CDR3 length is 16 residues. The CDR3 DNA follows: TGTGCCAGCACCACGCTGAGGGGACAGGACTTCTATGGCTACACCTTC. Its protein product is CASTTLRGQDFYGYTF.

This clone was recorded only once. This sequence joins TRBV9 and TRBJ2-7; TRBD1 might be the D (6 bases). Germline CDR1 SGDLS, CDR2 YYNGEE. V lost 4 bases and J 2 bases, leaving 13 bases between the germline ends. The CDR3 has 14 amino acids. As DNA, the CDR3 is TGTGCCAGCAGCTTCGAGACAGGCCCCTACGAGCAGTACTTC. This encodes CASSFETGPYEQYF.

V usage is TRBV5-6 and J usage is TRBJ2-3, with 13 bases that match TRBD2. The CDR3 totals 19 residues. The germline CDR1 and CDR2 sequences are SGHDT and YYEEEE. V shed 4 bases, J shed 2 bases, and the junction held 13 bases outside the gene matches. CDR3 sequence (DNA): TGTGCCAGCAGCAGGCCGGGACTAGCGGGACGCTTACACACAGATACGCAGTATTTT. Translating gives CASSRPGLAGRLHTDTQYF.

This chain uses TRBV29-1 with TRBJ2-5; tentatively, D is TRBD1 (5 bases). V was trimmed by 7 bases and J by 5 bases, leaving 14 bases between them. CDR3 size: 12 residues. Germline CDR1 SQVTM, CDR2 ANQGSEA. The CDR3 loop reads CSGGRAQETQYF. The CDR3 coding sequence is TGCAGCGGGGGCAGGGCTCAGGAGACCCAGTACTTC.

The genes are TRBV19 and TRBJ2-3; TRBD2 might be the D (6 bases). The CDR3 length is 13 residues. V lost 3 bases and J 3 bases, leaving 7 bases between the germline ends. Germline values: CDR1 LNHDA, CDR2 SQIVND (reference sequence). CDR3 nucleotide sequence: TGTGCCAGTAGTATTGGGACTACAGATACGCAGTATTTT. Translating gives CASSIGTTDTQYF.